There are a few counts of the clone carrying this T cell receptor beta chain. This entry is derived from a study of T cell repertoires in cytomegalovirus infection. After removal of 5 bases from V and 7 bases from J, the junction contained 2 bases not matched to a gene. Germline V gene data show CDR1 as SGHTA and CDR2 as FQGTGA. This CDR3 has 14 amino acids. TCRdb re-called the reads with MiXCR, one entry per CDR3 protein. Of 100,000 to 150,000 distinct CDR3 sequences listed, almost 9% are singletons. The clonotype was recovered from a human donor in good health (CMV status not recorded). Some clones in this sample may be carry-over from other donors' samples. Sequenced material: PBMCs. The chain has TRBV7-3 and TRBJ1-6; TRBD1 matches 10 bases. The CDR3 region is CASSQDRGNSPLHF. The CDR3 region has the DNA TGTGCCAGCAGCCAGGACAGGGGGAATTCACCCCTCCACTTT.